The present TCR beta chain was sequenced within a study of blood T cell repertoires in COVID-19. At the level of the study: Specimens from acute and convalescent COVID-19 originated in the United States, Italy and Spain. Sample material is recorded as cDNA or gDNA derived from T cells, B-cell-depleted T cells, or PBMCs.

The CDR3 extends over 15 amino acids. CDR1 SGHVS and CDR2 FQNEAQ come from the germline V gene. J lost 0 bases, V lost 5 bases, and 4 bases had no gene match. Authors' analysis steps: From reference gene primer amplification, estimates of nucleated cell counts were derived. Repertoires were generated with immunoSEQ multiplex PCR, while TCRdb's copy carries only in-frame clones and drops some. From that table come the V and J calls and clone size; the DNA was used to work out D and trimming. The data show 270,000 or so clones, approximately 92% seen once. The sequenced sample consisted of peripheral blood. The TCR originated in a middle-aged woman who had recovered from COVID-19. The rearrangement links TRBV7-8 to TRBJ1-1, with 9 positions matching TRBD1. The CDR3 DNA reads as TGTGCCAGCAGCGCGACAGGGGGTATGAACACTGAAGCTTTCTTT. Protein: CASSATGGMNTEAFF.